Presented here are 15 T cell receptor beta chains from one specimen sequenced in a study of regulatory T cells in long-lasting Graves disease. Time point reported: persistent/refractory GD, antithyroid drugs over 5 years with positive TRAb. From RNA extracted from PBMCs, the TCR library was made. The TCR beta library used iRepertoire HTBI primers with Arm-PCR amplification of CDR3. A single record per CDR3 protein comes from TCRdb applying MiXCR to the multiplex PCR reads. The sample lists 650,000 to 700,000 distinct CDR3 sequences; around 30% were seen once. The sequencing here drew on peripheral blood mononuclear cells (PBMCs), taken when the disease was refractory, from a patient treated with antithyroid drugs. The receptor source for this set is a female donor with Graves disease.

The sample holds many counts of this clonotype. The chain employs TRBV2 and TRBJ2-7; TRBD1 aligns across 7 bases. With V trimmed by 7 bases and J by 0 bases, 3 bases remained unmatched. This CDR3 has 13 amino acids. CDR1 is SNHLY and CDR2 is FYNNEI in the germline V gene. CDR3 amino acids: CASIPGGSYEQYF. The CDR3, as DNA: TGTGCCAGCATTCCAGGGGGCTCCTACGAGCAGTACTTC.

This clonotype was detected only a few times. The chain carries TRBV24-1 and TRBJ1-1; D is possibly TRBD1 (5 bases). Germline CDR1 KGHDR, CDR2 SFDVKD. V lost 4 bases, J lost 2 bases, and 13 bases lay in between. The CDR3 runs to 15 residues. The CDR3 DNA reads TGTGCCACCAGTGAAGGGGACCGTTATAACACTGAAGCTTTCTTT. Translation gives CATSEGDRYNTEAFF.

This clonotype was observed at least ten times. The chain joins TRBV2 to TRBJ2-7; the D gene is possibly TRBD2 (5 bases). V was shortened by 6 bases and J by 3 bases, with 12 bases between the two germline ends. This CDR3 comprises 13 residues. Germline V gene data show CDR1 as SNHLY and CDR2 as FYNNEI. The CDR3 DNA reads TGTGCCAGCAGCGACGCCGGGATCTACGAGCAGTACTTC. This codes for CASSDAGIYEQYF.

There are a few counts of this clonotype. The V and J genes are TRBV12-3 or TRBV12-4 and TRBJ2-7; D may be TRBD2 (6 bases). The CDR3 totals 11 residues. The ends were cut back, 5 bases at V and 5 bases at J, with 7 bases in the middle. Here the CDR3 DNA reads TGTGCCAGCAGTGGACTAAACGAGCAGTACTTC. Residues: CASSGLNEQYF.

This clonotype was observed a few times. CDR3 loop: CSARAGQKLNTEAFF. CDR3 DNA: TGCAGTGCTAGAGCGGGACAGAAATTGAACACTGAAGCTTTCTTT. V is TRBV20-1 and J is TRBJ1-1; 7 bases agree with TRBD1. With 1 base clipped from V and 0 bases from J, the junction kept 5 bases outside the gene matches. The CDR3 loop spans 15 amino acids. Germline CDR1 reads DFQATT; CDR2 reads SNEGSKA (reference sequence).

V and J are TRBV20-1 and TRBJ2-3; 10 bases agree with TRBD1. V dropped 5 bases and J dropped 3; count of bases not matched to a gene: 8. This CDR3 spans 15 amino acids. The germline gives CDR1 DFQATT, CDR2 SNEGSKA (reference sequence). The CDR3 nucleotides are TGCAGTGCTGGTGCGGGACAGGGGCTTACAGATACGCAGTATTTT. Translated, it gives CSAGAGQGLTDTQYF.

This clonotype occurred once. The chain is built from TRBV6-2 or TRBV6-3 and TRBJ2-6, with no clear D. This CDR3 is 14 amino acids long. Germline lookup yields CDR1 MNHEY and CDR2 SVGEGT. V lost 7 bases to trimming and J lost 0 bases, with 7 bases between them. The CDR3 here is CASTNPSGANVLTF. CDR3 bases: TGTGCCAGCACGAACCCCTCTGGGGCCAACGTCCTGACTTTC.

The CDR3 protein is CATSADRSNQPQHF. The CDR3 DNA is TGTGCCACCAGTGCCGACAGGTCCAATCAGCCCCAGCATTTT. The genes are TRBV24-1 and TRBJ1-5, with a possible D match to TRBD1 (6 bases). CDR3 length: 14 residues. Germline V gene lookup returns CDR1 KGHDR and CDR2 SFDVKD. The V gene lost 5 bases and the J gene lost 3 bases, with 10 bases spanning the gap.

This clonotype was seen ten or more times. The V and J genes are TRBV12-3 or TRBV12-4 and TRBJ2-7, with D tentatively TRBD1 (5 bases). This CDR3 comprises 14 residues. Trimming cost V 3 bases and J 2 bases, with 11 bases left between them. The CDR3 reads CASSFHQGAYEQYF. The CDR3 DNA follows: TGTGCCAGCAGTTTTCACCAGGGCGCCTACGAGCAGTACTTC.

A single count supports this clonotype. The gene calls are TRBV6-2 or TRBV6-3 and TRBJ2-2, with 12 bases that match TRBD2. Germline V gives CDR1 MNHEY, CDR2 SVGEGT. The CDR3 is 16 amino acids. The ends lost 6 bases at V and 5 bases at J; junction bases unmatched: 7. The CDR3 sequence is CASRLAGGQRTGELFF. For the CDR3, the DNA is TGTGCCAGCAGACTAGCGGGAGGCCAGCGGACCGGGGAGCTGTTTTTT.

This clonotype has a count of ten or more. This chain links TRBV12-3 or TRBV12-4 with TRBJ2-5; no definite D call. The V end was cut by 3 bases, the J end by 11 bases, with 13 bases between. The CDR3 length is 12 residues. Here the CDR3 DNA reads TGTGCCAGCAGTTTGCTGACGGCGATGCAGTACTTC. Translated, it gives CASSLLTAMQYF.

The V and J genes are TRBV5-4 and TRBJ2-1; TRBD2 is a possible D gene (5 bases). The CDR3 runs 16 residues. Trimming stripped 2 bases from V and 0 bases from J, with 12 bases between. Germline V gene sequence: CDR1 SGHNT, CDR2 YYREEE (reference sequence). CDR3 nucleotide sequence: TGTGCCAGCAGCTTAGATCCGGGAAGCTCCTACAATGAGCAGTTCTTC. This translates into CASSLDPGSSYNEQFF.

The V and J genes are TRBV11-2 and TRBJ2-4; 12 bases map to TRBD1. Germline assignment: CDR1 SGHAT and CDR2 FQNNGV. The CDR3 sequence is 18 residues long. Trimming cost V 4 bases and J 2 bases; bases outside gene matches: 9. The CDR3 sequence: CASSSGTGGGRSKNIQYF. Here the CDR3 DNA reads TGTGCCAGCAGCTCCGGGACAGGGGGCGGTCGTTCCAAAAACATTCAGTACTTC.

This rearrangement joins TRBV12-3 or TRBV12-4 to TRBJ1-3; maybe TRBD1 (5 bases). V lost 8 bases and J 10 bases, leaving 21 bases between the germline ends. There are 14 residues in the CDR3. CDR3 nucleotide sequence: TGTGCCAGCTCCCCGACGGGGGTGAAGGGGACCATATATTTT. Its translation: CASSPTGVKGTIYF.

The V gene is TRBV2, the J gene TRBJ1-6, with D possibly matching TRBD1 (5 bases). Germline assignment: CDR1 SNHLY and CDR2 FYNNEI. Trimming removed 6 bases at V and 1 base at J, with 16 bases between. The CDR3 is 17 amino acids. The CDR3 is CASSRRRPGSYNSPLHF. The CDR3 DNA follows: TGTGCCAGCAGCCGACGCCGGCCAGGGTCCTATAATTCACCCCTCCACTTT.